These 9 T cell receptor beta chains were sequenced from one sample in a study of T cells in Graves' hyperthyroidism and ophthalmopathy. TCR beta CDR3 regions were amplified from RNA. First-round RT-PCR targeting the TCR CDR3 was performed with the HTBI primer set. In TCRdb, the multiplex PCR reads were re-called with MiXCR into one record per CDR3 protein. This sample has fewer than 400,000 distinct CDR3 sequences, with 11% to 15% found just once. Sample: blood. Receptors originate from a man aged 45-65 years with Graves' ophthalmopathy.

The rearrangement links TRBV3-1 to TRBJ2-1, with 11 bases aligning to TRBD2. Germline trimming cut 4 bases from V and 8 bases from J; bases unmatched to any gene: 10. The CDR3 totals 16 residues. Germline values: CDR1 LGHDT, CDR2 YNNKEL (reference sequence). The CDR3 loop is CASSPSRLAGKYEQFF. CDR3 bases: TGTGCCAGCAGCCCATCAAGACTAGCGGGGAAGTATGAGCAGTTCTTC.

This clonotype was recorded many times. This chain's CDR3 is CASSYETGAYGYTF. The CDR3 coding sequence is TGTGCCAGCAGTTACGAAACGGGGGCCTATGGCTACACCTTC. The rearrangement links TRBV6-2 or TRBV6-3 to TRBJ1-2, with D tentatively TRBD1 (6 bases). CDR1 is MNHEY, CDR2 SVGEGT, per germline. Trimming took off 2 bases at V and 4 bases at J, with 11 bases between the two ends. The CDR3 covers 14 residues.

This clonotype came up many times. J is TRBJ2-1 and V is TRBV12-3 or TRBV12-4, with 7 positions matching TRBD2. V shed 8 bases, J shed 6 bases, and the junction held 10 bases outside the gene matches. This CDR3 is 14 amino acids long. CDR3 DNA sequence: TGTGCCAGCCTGGGAGGGCTCGCGCGCAATGAGCAGTTCTTC. It is translated as CASLGGLARNEQFF.

On this clonotype: This may be a read error, as it is one base from a much larger clone. This chain joins TRBV5-1 and TRBJ2-1; the match to TRBD2 covers 8 bases. Germline V CDR1 and CDR2: SGHRS, YFSETQ. The CDR3 has 15 amino acids. This CDR3 is CASSSGLAAYNEQLF. CDR3 DNA: TGCGCCAGCAGCTCTGGACTAGCCGCCTACAATGAGCAGCTCTTC.

This chain connects TRBV29-1 to TRBJ2-7; no clear D. V was trimmed by 3 bases and J by 2 bases, leaving 8 bases between them. Looked up from germline, CDR1 is SQVTM and CDR2 is ANQGSEA. The CDR3 length is 12 residues. The CDR3 nucleotides read TGCAGCGTTGAGGAATACACCTACGAGCAGTACTTC. This codes for CSVEEYTYEQYF.

This clonotype has a count of ten or more. V and J are TRBV2 and TRBJ2-7, with D perhaps TRBD2 (5 bases). Germline-derived CDR1 and CDR2 are SNHLY and FYNNEI. With 6 bases removed from V and 2 bases from J, the gap between germline ends came to 14 bases. The CDR3 is made up of 14 amino acids. CDR3 bases: TGTGCCAGCAGGTGGACCAGCGGAACCTACGAGCAGTACTTC. Translated: CASRWTSGTYEQYF. Full variable domain (remainder filled in from reference TRBV2 and TRBJ2-7): EPEVTQTPSHQVTQMGQEVILRCVPISNHLYFYWYRQILGQKVEFLVSFYNNEISEKSEIFDDQFSVERPDGSNFTLKIRSTKLEDSAMYFCASRWTSGTYEQYFGPGTRLTVT.

This clonotype was recorded at least ten times. V gene TRBV28 combines with J gene TRBJ1-4; D is possibly TRBD1 (6 bases). The CDR3 runs to 16 residues. CDR1 MDHEN and CDR2 SYDVKM come from the germline V gene. Trimming removed 4 bases at V and 4 bases at J, with 16 bases between. The CDR3 coding sequence is TGTGCCAGCAGTTACAGGGCGGAAAAACTTAATGAAAAACTGTTTTTT. This translates into CASSYRAEKLNEKLFF.

The chain couples TRBV4-1 to TRBJ1-2, with D possibly being TRBD1 (5 bases). Germline assignment: CDR1 MGHRA and CDR2 YSYEKL. The germline V and J ends were trimmed by 0 bases and 5 bases, with 13 bases remaining between them. CDR3 length: 15 amino acids. CDR3 bases: TGCGCCAGCAGCCAAGATAGGGGCGCGGGGTATGGCTACACCTTC. As protein: CASSQDRGAGYGYTF.

This clonotype was seen at least ten times. This sequence joins TRBV6-2 or TRBV6-3 and TRBJ2-5; D unresolved. Trimming removed 2 bases from V and 0 bases from J, with 7 bases in between. Germline CDR1 reads MNHEY; CDR2 reads SVGEGT. The CDR3 is 14 amino acids. For the CDR3, the DNA is TGTGCCAGCAGTTACGGCCCAGACCAAGAGACCCAGTACTTC. Protein sequence: CASSYGPDQETQYF.